These 32 T cell receptor beta chains originate from one sample sequenced in a study of T cell responses to AZD1222 COVID-19 vaccine. Generated by immunoSEQ multiplex PCR, the TCRdb table keeps only in-frame clones and is missing some. The table has 150,000 to 200,000 clones, 92% seen once. The sample was peripheral blood, taken on day 0 of AZD1222 vaccination. The receptor set was obtained from an adult in good health.

V gene TRBV9 combines with J gene TRBJ2-1, with TRBD2 matching over 11 bases. CDR1 and CDR2 (germline): SGDLS, YYNGEE. The CDR3 consists of 19 residues. J lost 0 bases, V lost 3 bases, and 11 bases had no gene match. The CDR3 reads CASSAPASGGSSSYNEQFF. The CDR3 DNA reads TGTGCCAGCAGCGCCCCCGCTAGCGGGGGGTCTAGCTCCTACAATGAGCAGTTCTTC.

The rearrangement links TRBV11-2 to TRBJ2-1; TRBD1 matches 9 bases. V was pared by 6 bases and J by 6 bases, with 3 bases of the junction left unmatched. This CDR3 comprises 13 residues. In germline, CDR1 is SGHAT, CDR2 FQNNGV. The CDR3 reads CASSSTGGNEQFF. CDR3 bases: TGTGCCAGCAGTTCGACAGGGGGCAATGAGCAGTTCTTC. The whole variable domain, filled in from reference TRBV11-2 and TRBJ2-1, reads EAGVAQSPRYKIIEKRQSVAFWCNPISGHATLYWYQQILGQGPKLLIQFQNNGVVDDSQLPKDRFSAERLKGVDSTLKIQPAKLEDSAVYLCASSSTGGNEQFFGPGTRLTVL.

The V gene is TRBV18, the J gene TRBJ2-3, with 8 bases matching TRBD2. Germline V gene sequence: CDR1 KGHSH, CDR2 LQKENI. The ends lost 6 bases at V and 4 bases at J; junction bases unmatched: 12. This CDR3 is built from 16 residues. CDR3 sequence: CASSSLAAQPPDTQYF. The CDR3 DNA sequence: TGTGCCAGCTCGTCACTAGCGGCCCAGCCCCCAGATACGCAGTATTTT.

The chain has TRBV5-8 and TRBJ2-1; possibly TRBD2 for D (6 bases). Germline V lookup: CDR1 SGHTS, CDR2 YDEGEE. V was pared by 1 base and J by 3 bases, with 11 bases between. The CDR3 extends over 15 amino acids. The CDR3 nucleotides are TGTGCCAGCAGCTTGCAAGCGGGCCTCTACAATGAGCAGTTCTTC. Encoded protein: CASSLQAGLYNEQFF. The full variable domain, completed using reference TRBV5-8 and TRBJ2-1, is EAGVTQSPTHLIKTRGQQATLRCSPISGHTSVYWYQQALGLGLQFLLWYDEGEERNRGNFPPRFSGRQFPNYSSELNVNALELEDSALYLCASSLQAGLYNEQFFGPGTRLTVL.

V and J are TRBV12-3 or TRBV12-4 and TRBJ1-2; D is perhaps TRBD1 (5 bases). The V end lost 6 bases, the J end lost 7 bases, and 15 bases lay between the germline ends. This CDR3 has 13 amino acids. In nucleotides, the CDR3 is TGTGCCAGCAGCTTTGAAGGGAGGGGTGGCTACACCTTC. It codes for CASSFEGRGGYTF.

This chain links TRBV3-1 (or the pseudogene TRBV3-2) with TRBJ2-1; TRBD2 is a possible D gene (7 bases). V was trimmed by 5 bases and J by 0 bases, leaving 23 bases between them. Germline CDR1 is LGHDT and CDR2 is YNNKEL (reference sequence). CDR3 size: 19 residues. The CDR3 nucleotides read TGTGCCAGCAGCTGGACGGGGGGAGATACAGGGAGCTCCTACAATGAGCAGTTCTTC. This codes for CASSWTGGDTGSSYNEQFF.

This rearrangement joins TRBV18 to TRBJ1-3; D remains ambiguous. This CDR3 is built from 17 residues. Germline assignment: CDR1 KGHSH and CDR2 LQKENI. V was pared by 1 base and J by 0 bases, with 13 bases between. CDR3 in DNA: TGTGCCAGCTCACCACTAATAGATATCAACTCTGGAAACACCATATATTTT. It encodes CASSPLIDINSGNTIYF. The entire variable domain, with the rest obtained from reference TRBV18 and TRBJ1-3, is as follows: NAGVMQNPRHLVRRRGQEARLRCSPMKGHSHVYWYRQLPEEGLKFMVYLQKENIIDESGMPKERFSAEFPKEGPSILRIQQVVRGDSAAYFCASSPLIDINSGNTIYFGEGSWLTVV.

The V call is TRBV6-5, the J call TRBJ1-2; 10 bases agree with TRBD1. The CDR3 spans 13 residues. Trimming removed 2 bases from V and 8 bases from J; junction bases left unmatched: 2. The germline gives CDR1 MNHEY, CDR2 SVGAGI. The CDR3: CASSYGTGAGYTF. CDR3 sequence (DNA): TGTGCCAGCAGTTACGGGACAGGGGCCGGCTACACCTTC.

V gene TRBV5-4 combines with J gene TRBJ2-7; 9 positions match TRBD1. The V gene end was trimmed by 4 bases and the J gene end by 5 bases; junction bases not matched to a gene: 7. The CDR3 has 14 amino acids. Germline assignment: CDR1 SGHNT and CDR2 YYREEE (reference sequence). In DNA, the CDR3 is TGTGCCAGCAGCAAGGACAGGGGTGCCCACGAGCAGTACTTC. The encoded protein is CASSKDRGAHEQYF.

The CDR3 protein is CASEGVGYNEQFF. The CDR3 DNA reads TGTGCCAGCGAGGGGGTAGGCTACAATGAGCAGTTCTTC. The rearrangement links TRBV12-3 or TRBV12-4 to TRBJ2-1, with TRBD1 as a possible D gene (6 bases). V was shortened by 8 bases and J by 3 bases, with 11 bases between the two germline ends. This CDR3 region has 13 residues.

V is TRBV19 and J is TRBJ2-1; D unresolved. With 8 bases removed from V and 4 bases from J, the gap between germline ends came to 12 bases. CDR3 length: 13 amino acids. In germline, CDR1 is LNHDA, CDR2 SQIVND (reference sequence). In DNA form, the CDR3 reads TGTGCCAGTTCTTGGGGATCTTACAATGAGCAGTTCTTC. It yields the protein CASSWGSYNEQFF.

The DNA of the CDR3 is TGTGCCAGCAGTGACCAGGACAGGGTGATCTTGGATACGCAGTATTTT. It is translated as CASSDQDRVILDTQYF. The gene calls are TRBV2 and TRBJ2-3, with TRBD1 matching 8 bases. V trimming: 3 bases; J trimming: 6 bases; junction bases outside the gene matches: 11. Germline V lookup: CDR1 SNHLY, CDR2 FYNNEI. This CDR3 region has 16 residues. The variable domain in full, completed from reference TRBV2 and TRBJ2-3, reads EPEVTQTPSHQVTQMGQEVILRCVPISNHLYFYWYRQILGQKVEFLVSFYNNEISEKSEIFDDQFSVERPDGSNFTLKIRSTKLEDSAMYFCASSDQDRVILDTQYFGPGTRLTVL.

The chain links TRBV19 to TRBJ2-1; 8 positions agree with TRBD2. This CDR3 is 15 amino acids long. V dropped 4 bases and J dropped 7; count of bases not matched to a gene: 9. Germline V gives CDR1 LNHDA, CDR2 SQIVND (reference sequence). The CDR3 DNA is TGTGCCAGTAGTACCCCAGCGGGAGCTAGGAATGAGCAGTTCTTC. Translating gives CASSTPAGARNEQFF.

The chain is built from TRBV7-9 and TRBJ1-1, with D hard to call. The CDR3 contains 13 residues. The V end lost 3 bases, the J end lost 2 bases, and 7 bases lay between the germline ends. CDR1 is SEHNR, CDR2 FQNEAQ, per germline (reference sequence). CDR3 bases: TGTGCCAGCAGCTTGGGTACAAACACTGAAGCTTTCTTT. This encodes CASSLGTNTEAFF. Full variable domain (remainder filled in from reference TRBV7-9 and TRBJ1-1): DTGVSQNPRHKITKRGQNVTFRCDPISEHNRLYWYRQTLGQGPEFLTYFQNEAQLEKSRLLSDRFSAERPKGSFSTLEIQRTEQGDSAMYLCASSLGTNTEAFFGQGTRLTVV.

This chain's CDR3 is CASSLSTGTWDTEAFF. The CDR3 DNA reads as TGTGCCAGCAGTTTATCAACAGGGACTTGGGACACTGAAGCTTTCTTT. This chain joins TRBV27 and TRBJ1-1; possibly TRBD1 for D (6 bases). Germline assignment: CDR1 MNHEY and CDR2 SMNVEV (reference sequence). The CDR3 sequence is 16 residues long. The V end was cut by 0 bases, the J end by 3 bases, with 14 bases between.

The genes are TRBV18 and TRBJ2-5; D is unresolved. Germline CDR1 KGHSH, CDR2 LQKENI. With 1 base removed from V and 5 bases from J, the gap between germline ends came to 5 bases. The length of the CDR3 is 12 residues. DNA for the CDR3: TGTGCCAGCTCACCACTGGGGGAGACCCAGTACTTC. The encoded protein is CASSPLGETQYF.

V and J are TRBV7-9 and TRBJ2-2; 8 bases match TRBD1. This CDR3 has 15 amino acids. V shed 4 bases and J 5 bases; nucleotides not matched to a gene: 6. Germline-derived CDR1 and CDR2 are SEHNR and FQNEAQ (reference sequence). CDR3 in amino acids: CASSSGTGQTGELFF. The CDR3 coding sequence is TGTGCCAGCAGCTCCGGGACAGGTCAGACCGGGGAGCTGTTTTTT. Based on the CDR3 plus reference TRBV7-9 and TRBJ2-2, the full variable domain is DTGVSQNPRHKITKRGQNVTFRCDPISEHNRLYWYRQTLGQGPEFLTYFQNEAQLEKSRLLSDRFSAERPKGSFSTLEIQRTEQGDSAMYLCASSSGTGQTGELFFGEGSRLTVL.

The chain carries TRBV7-3 and TRBJ2-2, with D perhaps assigned TRBD1 or TRBD2 (6 bases each). The CDR3 runs 13 residues. CDR1 is SGHTA, CDR2 FQGTGA, per germline. Trimming pared 5 bases from V and 7 bases from J, leaving 11 bases between. CDR3 sequence: CASSPGAFGELFF. CDR3 DNA: TGTGCCAGCAGCCCGGGGGCTTTCGGGGAGCTGTTTTTT.

The chain has TRBV27 and TRBJ1-5; D is unclear. The germline V and J ends were trimmed by 5 bases and 7 bases, with 12 bases remaining between them. Germline values: CDR1 MNHEY, CDR2 SMNVEV (reference sequence). The CDR3 loop spans 13 amino acids. The CDR3 protein is CASSLSLGQPQHF. The CDR3, as DNA: TGTGCCAGCAGTCTAAGTCTCGGGCAGCCCCAGCATTTT.

The chain combines TRBV19 with TRBJ1-1; TRBD1 matches at 8 bases. The trim removed 5 bases at V and 4 bases at J, leaving 9 bases unmatched. Germline CDR1 and CDR2: LNHDA and SQIVND (reference sequence). This CDR3 spans 15 amino acids. CDR3: CASSALDRVGTEAFF. As DNA, the CDR3 is TGTGCCAGTAGTGCCTTGGACAGGGTTGGCACTGAAGCTTTCTTT.

The chain combines TRBV5-1 with TRBJ2-1; 7 bases line up with TRBD2. The CDR3 has 15 amino acids. J lost 5 bases, V lost 0 bases, and 5 bases had no gene match. The V gene's germline CDR1 is SGHRS and CDR2 YFSETQ. CDR3 in DNA: TGCGCCAGCAGCTTGGGGCTAGCGGCGAACAATGAGCAGTTCTTC. Residues: CASSLGLAANNEQFF.

The gene calls are TRBV15 and TRBJ1-5; TRBD1 aligns across 7 bases. V was pared by 1 base and J by 2 bases, with 8 bases of the junction left unmatched. Germline values: CDR1 LNHNV, CDR2 YYDKDF (reference sequence). This CDR3 has 17 amino acids. CDR3 DNA sequence: TGTGCCACCAGCAGAGGCAGTGGGACAGCCCGCAATCAGCCCCAGCATTTT. Translated: CATSRGSGTARNQPQHF.

The chain employs TRBV7-9 and TRBJ1-3; the match to TRBD1 covers 7 bases. V gave up 5 bases and J gave up 3 bases; unmatched junction bases: 7. CDR3 length equals 15 residues. The germline V gene has CDR1 SEHNR and CDR2 FQNEAQ (reference sequence). CDR3 sequence (DNA): TGTGCCAGCAGCCCCGGACAGGTTATTGGAAACACCATATATTTT. Translated, it gives CASSPGQVIGNTIYF. Filled out from reference TRBV7-9 and TRBJ1-3, the complete variable domain reads DTGVSQNPRHKITKRGQNVTFRCDPISEHNRLYWYRQTLGQGPEFLTYFQNEAQLEKSRLLSDRFSAERPKGSFSTLEIQRTEQGDSAMYLCASSPGQVIGNTIYFGEGSWLTVV.

This clone counts as medium-sized. The chain combines TRBV6-4 with TRBJ2-3; D ambiguous. Trimming shortened V by 0 bases and J by 2 bases, and 3 bases separated the two germline ends. The CDR3 covers 13 residues. Germline values: CDR1 MRHNA, CDR2 SNTAGT. The CDR3 DNA follows: TGTGCCAGCAGTGACTCGACCACAGATACGCAGTATTTT. Amino acids: CASSDSTTDTQYF.

The genes are TRBV19 and TRBJ2-2, with 8 bases aligning to TRBD1. The CDR3 is made up of 19 amino acids. V lost 7 bases and J lost 2; bases outside the gene matches: 18. Germline CDR1 LNHDA, CDR2 SQIVND (reference sequence). CDR3 amino acids: CASTGRFYSGQGNTGELFF. CDR3 in DNA: TGTGCCAGTACGGGTCGCTTTTATTCTGGACAGGGAAACACCGGGGAGCTGTTTTTT.

The chain recombines TRBV6-5 with TRBJ1-1; the match to TRBD1 covers 7 bases. This CDR3 is built from 14 residues. J was trimmed by 4 bases and V by 6 bases; bases with no gene match: 8. Germline V gene lookup returns CDR1 MNHEY and CDR2 SVGAGI. Written as DNA, the CDR3 is TGTGCCAGCAGGCCATCAGGGGGAAGCACTGAAGCTTTCTTT. Translating gives CASRPSGGSTEAFF.

The V call is TRBV7-2, the J call TRBJ2-2; D gene ambiguous. Trimming shortened V by 5 bases and J by 1 base, and 8 bases separated the two germline ends. The CDR3 covers 14 residues. In germline, CDR1 is SGHTA, CDR2 FQGNSA. Here the CDR3 DNA reads TGTGCCAGCAGCAAGTTCCGGAACACCGGGGAGCTGTTTTTT. It is translated as CASSKFRNTGELFF.

The V gene is TRBV10-3, the J gene TRBJ1-6, with D possibly matching TRBD1 (5 bases). The CDR3 is 14 amino acids. CDR1 and CDR2 (germline): ENHRY, SYGVKD. The V gene lost 7 bases and the J gene lost 7 bases, with 14 bases spanning the gap. For the CDR3, the DNA is TGTGCCATCACCCTGACAGCGACGAATTCACCCCTCCACTTT. It yields the protein CAITLTATNSPLHF.

The chain employs TRBV2 and TRBJ2-6; D is ambiguous. Trimming took 8 bases from V and 4 from J, leaving 6 bases between them. Per the germline V gene, CDR1 is SNHLY and CDR2 is FYNNEI. This CDR3 has 12 amino acids. The CDR3 nucleotides read TGTGCCAGCTACCAGGGGGCCAACGTCCTGACTTTC. It specifies CASYQGANVLTF.

This clone appeared a single time. This rearrangement joins TRBV7-2 to TRBJ2-5; D is ambiguous. V was shortened by 1 base and J by 5 bases, with 8 bases between the two germline ends. This CDR3 comprises 13 residues. Germline-derived CDR1 and CDR2 are SGHTA and FQGNSA. The CDR3 bases are TGTGCCAGCAGCTTAGTTCCGGGCGAGACCCAGTACTTC. Protein: CASSLVPGETQYF. The full variable domain, its missing parts supplied by reference TRBV7-2 and TRBJ2-5, is GAGVSQSPSNKVTEKGKDVELRCDPISGHTALYWYRQSLGQGLEFLIYFQGNSAPDKSGLPSDRFSAERTGGSVSTLTIQRTQQEDSAVYLCASSLVPGETQYFGPGTRLLVL.

The chain has TRBV6-2 or TRBV6-3 and TRBJ2-5; the D is unclear. The germline V gene has CDR1 MNHEY and CDR2 SVGEGT. V was shortened by 2 bases and J by 5 bases, with 18 bases between the two germline ends. The CDR3 is 16 residues long. The CDR3 sequence is CASSYGESSSPETQYF. The CDR3 DNA reads as TGTGCCAGCAGTTACGGTGAATCCAGTTCCCCGGAGACCCAGTACTTC.

The chain has TRBV4-3 and TRBJ2-3; D gene ambiguous. With 0 bases removed from V and 6 bases from J, the gap between germline ends came to 7 bases. Germline CDR1 is LGHNA and CDR2 is YSLEER. The CDR3 length is 13 residues. CDR3 sequence reads: CASSQDQDDTQYF. CDR3 in DNA: TGCGCCAGCAGCCAAGACCAGGATGATACGCAGTATTTT.